This TCR beta chain was observed in a study of blood T cell repertoires in COVID-19. As for the study in general: There were acute and convalescent COVID-19 samples, and they came from the United States, Italy and Spain. Sample material is recorded as cDNA or gDNA derived from T cells, B-cell-depleted T cells, or PBMCs.

How the authors handled the data: Estimation of nucleated cell counts was performed using reference gene primer amplification. Generated by immunoSEQ multiplex PCR, the TCRdb table keeps only in-frame clones and is missing some. The DNA gave D and trimming, while V, J and clone size come from that table. The sample contains 55,000 to 80,000 clones, roughly 88% of which appear only once. Germline CDR1 and CDR2: SNHLY and FYNNEI. This CDR3 is 15 amino acids long. Trimming cost V 6 bases and J 2 bases; bases outside gene matches: 4. Sequencing input: peripheral blood. This TCR came from a human donor in a cohort sampled during active COVID-19. This chain uses TRBV2 with TRBJ1-6, with 7 bases that match TRBD1. The CDR3 loop is CASRGTGAYNSPLHF. The CDR3 nucleotides read TGTGCCAGCAGGGGAACAGGGGCCTATAATTCACCCCTCCACTTT.